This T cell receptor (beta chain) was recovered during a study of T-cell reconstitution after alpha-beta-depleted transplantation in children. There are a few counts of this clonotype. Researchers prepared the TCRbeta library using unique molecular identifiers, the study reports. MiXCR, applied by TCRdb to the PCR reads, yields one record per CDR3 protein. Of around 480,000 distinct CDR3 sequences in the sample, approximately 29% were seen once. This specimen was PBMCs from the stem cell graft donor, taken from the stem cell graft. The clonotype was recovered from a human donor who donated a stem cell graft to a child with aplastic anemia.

CDR3 in amino acids: CASSLRTAIGNTIYF. CDR3 in DNA: TGTGCCAGCAGTTTACGGACAGCCATTGGAAACACCATATATTTT. V usage is TRBV12-3 or TRBV12-4 and J usage is TRBJ1-3; maybe TRBD1 (6 bases). V was trimmed by 2 bases and J by 3 bases, leaving 11 bases between them. The CDR3 loop spans 15 amino acids.